This T cell receptor (beta chain) appears in the sequencing data of a study of CD8+CD57+ T cells in acquired aplastic anemia (dated by TCRdb to the late 2010s). Looking at the study overall: A mean of around 3.2 ug of DNA, ranging from about 0.19 to 30 ug, was extracted from sorted CD4+ and CD8+ cells. For healthy donor samples, the average read count was about 10 million for CD4+ cells and roughly 12 million for CD8+ cells. The study at large found these results: CD8+ Simpson's diversity did not differ significantly between patients and healthy controls (P=0.060). About 29 CD8+ CDR3 sequences were found to be shared between patients and controls, but these sequences appeared to be highly expressed in patients and within the immunodominant clones of the patients.

Its CDR3 holds 15 amino acids, cysteine through phenylalanine. Only the CDR3 region is kept as DNA, spanning 45 bases read in frame from base 1. Based on the germline V gene (reference sequence), the CDR1 and CDR2 sequences are DFQATT and SNEGSKA. The germline V and J ends show losses of 1 base and 0 bases respectively, and no gene match explains 5 bases of the junction. In the study, sorted CD4+ and CD8+ blood T cells from patients with severe aplastic anemia and from healthy subjects underwent deep sequencing of TCR repertoires. Ficoll-Paque density gradient centrifugation was used to isolate peripheral blood mononuclear cells. Before DNA extraction, CD4+ and CD8+ T cells were sorted with FACS or magnetic beads. This clonotype occurred many times. Its antigen is not yet known. No base qualities exist here, and no much larger clone lies one base off it. Profiling of TCR beta VDJ combinations and CDR3 sequences used genomic DNA as the template. An Illumina HiSeq 2000 was used for TCR repertoire sequencing. The study's own analysis went as follows. Repertoires were assessed using TRBV/TRBJ rearrangement plots, CDR3 size and DJ length profiles, and Simpson's diversity index. The most abundant DNA sequence in the deep sequencing data was defined as the immunodominant clone. CDR3 amino acid sequences were screened for sharing across subjects and were compared with published repertoires and the VDJdb database. In TCRdb, the public reads were trimmed at Q25 with fastp and aligned with MiXCR, with productive beta chains retained. Rows matching on CDR3 protein sequence are summarized as one entry with the most common DNA and genes. TCRdb's processing, not the authors' own work, is the source of the V and J calls. Recorded for this sample are a few hundred thousand distinct CDR3 sequences; around 68% of them occurred a single time. Of the sample, 3% to 5% is held by the ten largest clones.

Material: sorted CD4+, CD8+, or CD8+CD57+ T cells (not recorded which) from PBMCs. The sequence was collected from a human donor in good health, serving as a control. The rearranged chain carries TRBV20-1 and TRBJ1-1; TRBD1 fits 7 bases in the junction. Here is the DNA: TGCAGTGCTAGAGGGACAGGCTCCTTGAACACTGAAGCTTTCTTT. It is translated as CSARGTGSLNTEAFF.